This is a list of T cell receptor beta chains from one sample in a study of beta chain features in type 1 diabetes. Produced via immunoSEQ multiplex PCR; TCRdb's table is partial and in-frame only. Of about 260,000 clones in the sample, around 21% were seen once. The sequenced material came from naive CD4+ T cells from blood. The receptors originated from a woman aged 40 to 50 with type 1 diabetes. CDR3s include the opening cysteine and the closing phenylalanine or tryptophan. A D gene is named only where the DNA matches it firmly. Rows may omit the clone size; those that give it use once, few, many or a size class.

TRBV28	TRBJ2-3	NA	TRBD2	CASSSAGARWGDTQYF	TGTGCCAGCAGTTCAGCGGGGGCGAGGTGGGGAGATACGCAGTATTTT
TRBV20-1	TRBJ2-1	few	TRBD2	CSASDGGKKFF	TGCAGTGCTAGCGACGGGGGGAAAAAGTTCTTC
TRBV28	TRBJ2-5	few	TRBD1	CASSLRQGAQTQYF	TGTGCCAGCAGTTTAAGACAGGGGGCCCAGACCCAGTACTTC
TRBV19	TRBJ2-5	NA	TRBD2	CASSSGTSGRKTQYF	TGTGCCAGTAGTTCGGGAACTAGCGGGAGGAAGACCCAGTACTTC
TRBV4-3	TRBJ2-1	NA	TRBD2	CASSSSGSLYEQFF	TGCGCCAGCAGCTCTAGCGGGAGTCTTTATGAGCAGTTCTTC
TRBV7-3	TRBJ1-1	NA	NA	CASSSAGWTEAFF	TGTGCCAGCAGCTCCGCGGGGTGGACTGAAGCTTTCTTT
TRBV7-2	TRBJ2-7	NA	NA	CASSVTGTEGYEQYF	TGTGCCAGCAGCGTAACCGGGACTGAGGGGTACGAGCAGTACTTC
TRBV9	TRBJ2-5	NA	NA	CASSAGGGRETQYF	TGTGCCAGCAGCGCCGGAGGGGGCCGGGAGACCCAGTACTTC
TRBV9	TRBJ1-3	few	TRBD1	CASSMRTGFSGNTIYF	TGTGCCAGCAGCATGAGGACAGGATTCTCTGGAAACACCATATATTTT
TRBV28	TRBJ2-1	few	NA	CASSPSTRLKFF	TGTGCCAGCAGTCCTTCGACAAGATTGAAGTTCTTC